Below, 9 T cell receptor beta chains from the same sample are listed, as sequenced in a study of T cell responses to AZD1222 COVID-19 vaccine. TCRdb's table, derived via immunoSEQ multiplex PCR, lists solely in-frame clones and lacks some. Of about 110,000 clones listed, 85% to 90% are singletons. Sample: peripheral blood, taken on day 0 of AZD1222 vaccination. These receptors came from an adult in good health.

The chain uses TRBV10-3 and TRBJ2-7; D could derive from TRBD1 or TRBD2 (6 bases each). The V and J ends lost 0 bases and 0 bases respectively, with 21 bases between them. The germline V gene has CDR1 ENHRY and CDR2 SYGVKD. The CDR3 length is 19 residues. The CDR3 is CAISESMVLGGGVSYEQYF. The CDR3 DNA sequence: TGTGCCATCAGTGAGTCGATGGTTCTTGGGGGCGGGGTCTCCTACGAGCAGTACTTC.

The chain combines TRBV5-1 with TRBJ2-7, with TRBD1 as a possible D gene (5 bases). CDR1 is SGHRS and CDR2 is YFSETQ in the germline V gene. Trimming removed 4 bases at V and 5 bases at J, with 7 bases between. The CDR3 totals 11 residues. CDR3 DNA: TGCGCCAGCAGCGGGGCAGACGAGCAGTACTTC. Its translation is CASSGADEQYF. Together with reference TRBV5-1 and TRBJ2-7, the CDR3 gives the full variable domain: KAGVTQTPRYLIKTRGQQVTLSCSPISGHRSVSWYQQTPGQGLQFLFEYFSETQRNKGNFPGRFSGRQFSNSRSEMNVSTLELGDSALYLCASSGADEQYFGPGTRLTVT.

The J gene is TRBJ1-3, the V gene TRBV6-5; 7 bases fit TRBD1. Germline trimming cut 6 bases from V and 1 base from J; bases unmatched to any gene: 6. The germline CDR1 and CDR2 sequences are MNHEY and SVGAGI. The CDR3 totals 15 residues. CDR3 coding DNA: TGTGCCAGCAGACCGACAGGGAGGTCTGGAAACACCATATATTTT. Its translation: CASRPTGRSGNTIYF.

The CDR3 DNA follows: TGTGCCAGCAGCACCCAGGGGGCGGGTGAGCAGTACTTC. Encoded protein: CASSTQGAGEQYF. J is TRBJ2-7 and V is TRBV7-3, with 8 bases lining up with TRBD1. The CDR3 is 13 amino acids. From germline, CDR1 is SGHTA and CDR2 FQGTGA. V lost 5 bases, J lost 7 bases, and 7 bases stayed unmatched.

CDR3: CASSSKLGAGREQFF. CDR3 coding DNA: TGTGCCAGCAGCTCGAAGTTAGGGGCGGGAAGGGAGCAGTTCTTC. The J gene is TRBJ2-1, the V gene TRBV9, with D perhaps matching TRBD2 (6 bases). The CDR3 runs to 15 residues. V lost 4 bases, J lost 10 bases, and 21 bases lay in between. From germline, CDR1 is SGDLS and CDR2 YYNGEE.

The genes are TRBV5-6 and TRBJ2-3; TRBD1 matches 8 bases. The ends lost 4 bases at V and 3 bases at J; junction bases unmatched: 7. Germline loops: CDR1 SGHDT, CDR2 YYEEEE. The CDR3 extends over 15 amino acids. In DNA form, the CDR3 reads TGTGCCAGCAGCGGGGGGACAGGCCGAACAGATACGCAGTATTTT. The encoded protein is CASSGGTGRTDTQYF.

The chain recombines TRBV5-1 with TRBJ1-1; D perhaps matches TRBD1 (5 bases). From germline, CDR1 is SGHRS and CDR2 YFSETQ. The V end lost 2 bases, the J end lost 1 base, and 9 bases lay between the germline ends. This CDR3 comprises 14 residues. In DNA, the CDR3 is TGCGCCAGCAGCTTCGGGGCCGAGAACACTGAAGCTTTCTTT. Its translation: CASSFGAENTEAFF.

This clone was detected a few times. This chain joins TRBV5-1 and TRBJ2-7, with TRBD2 matching over 12 bases. This CDR3 spans 17 amino acids. Germline V CDR1 and CDR2: SGHRS, YFSETQ. Trimming removed 0 bases from V and 5 bases from J; junction bases left unmatched: 9. This CDR3 reads CASSLGPLAGGPDEQYF. The DNA of the CDR3 is TGCGCCAGCAGCTTGGGGCCCCTAGCGGGGGGGCCGGACGAGCAGTACTTC.

Remarks on this clone: Other DNA sequences in the sample encode the same CDR3. V gene TRBV6-5 combines with J gene TRBJ1-1, with D possibly TRBD1 on 6 matching bases. Trimming removed 6 bases at V and 3 bases at J, with 8 bases between. The CDR3 extends over 12 amino acids. Germline V CDR1 and CDR2: MNHEY, SVGAGI. The CDR3 region has the DNA TGTGCCAGCAGACAGGGCTACACTGAAGCTTTCTTT. Its translation is CASRQGYTEAFF.